The source of this TCR beta chain is a study of blood T cell repertoires in COVID-19. On the study more broadly: Samples came from the United States, Italy and Spain, spanning acute and convalescent COVID-19. PBMCs, B-cell-depleted T cells, or T cells provided the cDNA or gDNA that made up the material.

In the authors' methods: How many nucleated cells were present was estimated from reference gene primer amplification. The assay was immunoSEQ multiplex PCR, and TCRdb's table has in-frame clones only and misses some. The V and J calls and clone size were taken over from that table, and D and trimming were inferred from the DNA. The top ten hold roughly 28% of the sample, which has over 150,000 clones, roughly 85% seen once. Trimming took 5 bases from V and 1 from J, leaving 11 bases between them. Germline V CDR1 and CDR2: SGHTA, FQGNSA. This CDR3 is 14 amino acids long. This receptor was obtained from a woman in her 70s with acute or convalescent COVID-19. The sample consisted of peripheral blood. The chain carries TRBV7-2 and TRBJ1-1; D not certain. In DNA form, the CDR3 reads TGTGCCAGCAGCCAACATACAGCGAACACTGAAGCTTTCTTT. It translates to CASSQHTANTEAFF.